This entry features one T cell receptor beta chain sequence. The antigen remains undetermined. Measured with immunoSEQ multiplex PCR; TCRdb has only the in-frame clones, and not every one. This table has 2,500,000 or so clones, over 85% appearing once. The data derive from a study of shared clonotypes between healthy human individuals. Study-wide findings and caveats: Represented diversity (both genetic and exposure-history) was limited by the small number of donors.

The sample consisted of naive CD4+ T cells from PBMCs. This sample's subset: CD45RA+ positively selected. The TCR was taken from a man younger than 30 in good health. Some clones in this sample may be carry-over from other donors' samples.

CDR3 in amino acids: CASSFVLSPALSANVLTF. The DNA of the CDR3 is TGTGCCAGCAGCTTTGTCTTATCCCCTGCTTTATCGGCCAACGTCCTGACTTTC. This chain links TRBV7-2 with TRBJ2-6, with D unresolved. This CDR3 is 18 amino acids long. Per germline, CDR1 SGHTA and CDR2 FQGNSA. The germline V and J ends were trimmed by 3 bases and 6 bases, with 21 bases remaining between them.